Sequencing of this TCR beta chain was carried out in a study of blood T cell repertoires in COVID-19. For the study at large: PBMCs, B-cell-depleted T cells, or T cells provided the cDNA or gDNA that made up the material.

The germline CDR1 and CDR2 sequences are WNHNN and SYGVQD (reference sequence). The CDR3 length is 13 residues. This clone turned up a few times. At one end, the junction sequence differs from germline, possibly due to a read error. Original methodology: How many nucleated cells were present was estimated from reference gene primer amplification. Some clones are missing from TCRdb's copy, which holds only in-frame ones; the method was immunoSEQ multiplex PCR. V, J and clone size derive from that table, while D and trimming were established from the DNA sequence. The sample records some 260,000 clones, about four fifths being singletons.

V is TRBV10-1 and J is TRBJ2-7; 7 nucleotides line up with TRBD2. The sequence was collected from a woman in her late teens or twenties with acute or convalescent COVID-19. Sequencing was carried out using peripheral blood. In DNA, the CDR3 is TGCGCCAGCAGTGAGAGGTTGGGGCTAGCGGAGTGGTTC. The encoded protein is CASSERLGLAEWF.